The present TCR beta chain was sequenced within a study of blood T cell repertoires in COVID-19 (dated by TCRdb to about 2020). Regarding the research as a whole: Collaborator samples came from the United States, Italy and Spain and covered acute and convalescent phases of COVID-19. Samples came from the ongoing ImmuneRACE study (first 160 participants) plus 1,254 subjects from 6 global collaborators. Sample metadata almost always included a de-identified subject ID, COVID-19 status, age in years and sex. The repertoires were made available in a free public database intended to serve as a resource for research on the immune response to SARS-CoV-2. The dataset comprised deeply sampled blood TCRbeta repertoires from subjects exposed to, actively infected with, or recovered from COVID-19. The prospective study material was composed of cDNA or gDNA derived from T cells, B-cell-depleted T cells, or PBMCs. Where available, HLA class I and class II types were obtained from metadata supplied by the sample provider rather than from assay-based typing.

From the germline V gene (reference sequence), CDR1 is PRHDT and CDR2 is FYEKMQ. Deletion took 4 bases off V and 5 bases off J, with a span of 12 bases between the germline ends. CDR3 length: 14 amino acids, cysteine to phenylalanine. Here the CDR3 DNA is all that survives: 42 bases in frame from base 1. Findings and caveats that apply to the study as a whole: How much clinical and demographic metadata was included differed by source and by participant, and the metadata was provided uncurated.

Collaborating institutions collected whole blood in K2EDTA tubes following their own protocols. For TCRbeta analysis, collaborators shipped samples as frozen whole blood, isolated PBMCs, or DNA extracted from either of those sample types. The immunoSEQ Assay, a bias-controlled multiplex PCR, was used to amplify TCRbeta CDR3 regions from genomic DNA. The study's own analysis went as follows. The number of nucleated cells in each sample was estimated by amplification of reference gene primers within the assay. Sequence reads were collapsed and filtered to measure the absolute abundance of every unique TCRbeta CDR3 rearrangement. For each sample, productive Simpson clonality was calculated as the square root of Simpson's diversity index over productive rearrangements. In its TCRdb copy, this immuneACCESS table keeps in-frame sequences only and misses some clones. Where compared with another copy, unresolved V genes explain less than half of these, and the others have no known cause. V and J calls and clone size follow that table, whereas D and trimming were derived from the DNA. In all, the sample holds some 150,000 clones, and around 90% of those were seen once. The top ten hold over 3.5% of the sample.

Comments on this clone: The specificity of this receptor is unknown. No base-level quality is on record; no much larger clone is a single base apart.

What was sequenced was peripheral blood. The source is an older woman with active or convalescent COVID-19. This chain is built from TRBV13 and TRBJ1-5, with no confidently assigned D gene. The CDR3 corresponds to CASSSRRDDQPQHF. Read as DNA, the sequence is TGTGCCAGCAGCTCGAGGAGAGACGATCAGCCCCAGCATTTT.